This T cell receptor (beta chain) was profiled in a study of CD8+ T cells in alopecia areata. Study as a whole: Disease severity was quantified as SALT score of affected scalp area.

Noted treatment: oral pan-JAK inhibitor, 5-10 mg twice daily. Once RNA had been extracted, it was reverse transcribed into cDNA to act as the sequencing template. Libraries were prepared by immunoSEQ multiplex PCR; TCRdb keeps only in-frame clonotypes and omits some of them. The sample has 180,000 or so clones; approximately 53% are singletons. This clone was counted between two and nine times. Here the sequenced sample was CD8+ T cells sorted from blood, taken at week 24, from a patient treated with tofacitinib. The receptor's source is a human donor with alopecia areata.

CDR3 nucleotides: TGCGCCAGCAGCCCAAAAATAGGGACACCGACTAACTATGGCTACACCTTC. Protein product: CASSPKIGTPTNYGYTF. This chain links TRBV4-3 with TRBJ1-2; tentatively, D is TRBD1 (6 bases). Germline-derived CDR1 and CDR2 are LGHNA and YSLEER. The CDR3 length is 17 residues. Between the trimmed V and J ends, which lost 4 bases and 0 bases, there was a span of 18 bases.